This T cell receptor beta chain was retrieved from a study of shared clonotypes between healthy human individuals. CD45RO-negative cells were positively selected for CCR7, leaving out terminally differentiated effector memory CD45RA+ cells. Produced via immunoSEQ multiplex PCR; TCRdb's table is partial and in-frame only. The repertoire includes 600,000 or so clones, 98% of them detected once, and 0.3% sits in the top ten. This CDR3 contains 17 residues. CDR1 and CDR2 (germline): SNHLY, FYNNEI. V dropped 5 bases and J dropped 3; count of bases not matched to a gene: 10. Sequenced material: naive CD8+ T cells sorted from blood. The chain employs TRBV2 and TRBJ1-5, with 10 bases aligning to TRBD1. The origin of this receptor is a man younger than 45 in good health. This CDR3 reads CASSIPRGTGANQPQHF. CDR3 bases: TGTGCCAGCAGTATACCCCGTGGGACAGGGGCCAATCAGCCCCAGCATTTT.